This T cell receptor (beta chain) came from a study of blood T cell repertoires in COVID-19 (dated by TCRdb to 2018 to 2021). A note on the overall study: The collaborator samples originated in the United States, Italy and Spain and spanned the acute and convalescent phases of COVID-19. The material from the prospective study consisted of cDNA or gDNA derived from T cells, B-cell-depleted T cells, or PBMCs. Deeply sampled blood TCRbeta repertoires from subjects exposed to, actively infected with, or recovered from COVID-19 were included in the dataset. The repertoires were released in a freely available public database meant as a resource for research on the immune response to SARS-CoV-2. Samples came from the ongoing ImmuneRACE study (first 160 participants) plus 1,254 subjects from 6 global collaborators. The sample metadata nearly always contained a de-identified subject ID, COVID-19 status, age in years and sex. Where available, HLA class I and class II types were obtained from metadata supplied by the sample provider rather than from assay-based typing. The paper as a whole reports these results and caveats: Clinical and demographic metadata were provided uncurated, with the amount varying by source and participant.

CDR1 SGDLS and CDR2 YYNGEE were looked up in the germline V gene. Deletion took 4 bases off V and 1 base off J, with a span of 14 bases between the germline ends. Including cysteine and phenylalanine, the CDR3 has 15 amino acids. Only the CDR3 region is kept as DNA, spanning 45 bases read in frame from base 1. Whole blood was collected in K2EDTA tubes by collaborating institutions according to the institutions' own protocols. For TCRbeta analysis, collaborators shipped samples as frozen whole blood, isolated PBMCs, or DNA extracted from either of those sample types. TCRbeta CDR3 regions were amplified from genomic DNA by means of the immunoSEQ Assay, a bias-controlled multiplex PCR. The original pipeline was this. Nucleated cell counts per sample were estimated from amplification of reference gene primers within the assay. To quantify the absolute abundance of each unique TCRbeta CDR3 rearrangement, sequence reads were collapsed and filtered. Productive Simpson clonality was computed per sample as the square root of Simpson's diversity index over productive rearrangements. Not all clones reach the TCRdb copy of this immuneACCESS table, which keeps in-frame sequences only. Checked studies attribute under half of the gap to unresolved V genes and leave the rest unexplained. That table is the source of V, J and clone size, and D and trimming were worked out from the DNA. The sample includes under 250,000 clones, with 75% to 85% observed a single time. Clones ranked in the top ten supply 10% to 15% of the sample.

With respect to this clone: Its antigen is not yet known. Qualities for individual bases were not recorded, and no much larger clone is one base off.

Recombination linked TRBV9 to TRBJ1-1, and possibly TRBD1, on 5 matching bases. This clonotype was sampled from a human donor in a cohort sampled during active COVID-19. What was sequenced was peripheral blood. The CDR3 sequence is CASSLTATANTEAFF. The DNA reads TGTGCCAGCAGCTTAACAGCGACAGCGAACACTGAAGCTTTCTTT.